The present TCR beta chain was sequenced within a study of cytomegalovirus exposure and HLA in healthy donors. General observations from the study: CMV antigen specificity of a few CMV-associated chains was confirmed in vitro. TCR beta sequences reportedly predicted most subjects' HLA-A and HLA-B alleles accurately.

This PCR relied on a set of 60 Vbeta primers and 13 Jbeta primers. Measured with immunoSEQ multiplex PCR; TCRdb has only the in-frame clones, and not every one. Here the sample spans 120,000 or so clones, 83% being singletons. About this clone: Its antigen is unknown.

This TCR derives from a woman aged 40 to 50 in good health and CMV-seropositive. Sequenced sample: PBMCs.

CDR3 bases: TGTGCCAGCAGCCGGGGCCCTAGCGTTAGCTCCTACGAGCAGTACTTC. Its translation is CASSRGPSVSSYEQYF. The rearrangement uses TRBV5-4 and TRBJ2-7; D is perhaps TRBD2 (6 bases). Germline CDR1 reads SGHNT; CDR2 reads YYREEE (reference sequence). The CDR3 totals 16 residues. The germline V and J ends were trimmed by 4 bases and 0 bases, with 17 bases remaining between them.